These 23 T cell receptor beta chains share one sample of origin, sequenced in a study of human T cells and chemical hapten exposure. One entry per CDR3 protein, called by TCRdb with MiXCR from the RACE reads. The repertoire holds approximately 100,000 distinct CDR3 sequences, with 9.6% as singletons. Time point meaning: pre-sensitization, week 0. The treatment: therapeutic diphenylcyclopropenone sensitization with weekly scalp DPC. The sample in question was whole blood, obtained in connection with sensitization to the hapten diphenylcyclopropenone (DPC). These receptors originate from a woman aged 40 to 55 with alopecia areata. Some clones in this sample may be carry-over from other donors' samples.

The chain is built from TRBV7-3 and TRBJ2-3; D is perhaps TRBD2 (6 bases). The CDR3 covers 13 residues. V lost 5 bases and J 4 bases, leaving 10 bases between the germline ends. CDR1 and CDR2 from the germline V gene are SGHTA and FQGTGA. CDR3 residues: CASSTRGSDTQYF. CDR3 coding DNA: TGTGCCAGCAGCACTCGGGGGTCAGATACGCAGTATTTT.

This clonotype was seen repeatedly, ten times or more. This rearrangement joins TRBV6-5 to TRBJ2-7; D not certain. Per the germline V gene, CDR1 is MNHEY and CDR2 is SVGAGI. Deletions cut 0 bases from V and 3 bases from J, with 12 bases between. The CDR3 runs to 15 residues. For the CDR3, the DNA is TGTGCCAGCAGTTACTCTCTCGCTCCCAGCTACGAGCAGTACTTC. It yields the protein CASSYSLAPSYEQYF.

The chain links TRBV7-2 to TRBJ1-1; D is ambiguous. In germline, CDR1 is SGHTA, CDR2 FQGNSA. The ends were cut back, 1 base at V and 2 bases at J, with 8 bases in the middle. The CDR3 is 14 residues long. The CDR3 protein is CASSLVQINTEAFF. CDR3 nucleotides: TGTGCCAGCAGCTTAGTTCAGATTAACACTGAAGCTTTCTTT.

There are many counts of this clonotype. J is TRBJ2-1 and V is TRBV2, with D perhaps matching TRBD1 (5 bases). CDR1 SNHLY and CDR2 FYNNEI come from the germline V gene. The ends were cut back, 8 bases at V and 9 bases at J, with 14 bases in the middle. The CDR3 has 12 amino acids. The CDR3 DNA follows: TGTGCCAGCGCCAGGGTAGGTGGTGAGCAGTTCTTC. Protein product: CASARVGGEQFF. Complete variable domain (other parts from reference TRBV2 and TRBJ2-1): EPEVTQTPSHQVTQMGQEVILRCVPISNHLYFYWYRQILGQKVEFLVSFYNNEISEKSEIFDDQFSVERPDGSNFTLKIRSTKLEDSAMYFCASARVGGEQFFGPGTRLTVL.

At least ten counts were recorded for this clonotype. The J gene is TRBJ1-2, the V gene TRBV27; D is possibly TRBD1 (6 bases). The CDR3 length is 13 residues. With 3 bases removed from V and 2 bases from J, the gap between germline ends came to 7 bases. The germline CDR1 and CDR2 sequences are MNHEY and SMNVEV (reference sequence). The CDR3 DNA sequence: TGTGCCAGCAGTTTCAGGGGAAACTATGGCTACACCTTC. Its protein product is CASSFRGNYGYTF.

This clonotype was found a few times. This chain connects TRBV4-2 to TRBJ1-1, with D tentatively TRBD1 (6 bases). Trimming removed 2 bases from V and 3 bases from J, with 10 bases in between. This CDR3 region has 14 residues. Germline values: CDR1 LGHNA, CDR2 YNFKEQ. CDR3 in DNA: TGTGCCAGCAGCCAATTGACAGGATACACTGAAGCTTTCTTT. Translation gives CASSQLTGYTEAFF.

The rearrangement joins TRBV12-3 or TRBV12-4 to TRBJ1-1, with D perhaps TRBD1 (5 bases). The length of the CDR3 is 12 residues. Trimming stripped 2 bases from V and 7 bases from J, with 8 bases between. CDR3 sequence reads: CASSLSGVEAFF. In nucleotides, the CDR3 is TGTGCCAGCAGTTTATCGGGGGTTGAAGCTTTCTTT.

Ten or more counts support this clonotype. The chain employs TRBV7-9 and TRBJ1-6; tentative D call: TRBD1 (6 bases). The CDR3 covers 12 residues. Trimming removed 5 bases from V and 8 bases from J, with 7 bases in between. CDR1 and CDR2 (germline): SEHNR, FQNEAQ (reference sequence). CDR3 loop: CASSRTDSPLHF. The CDR3 DNA is TGTGCCAGCAGCCGGACAGATTCACCCCTCCACTTT.

This clonotype occurred many times. The CDR3 sequence: CASSFIQGITDTQYF. The CDR3 DNA sequence: TGTGCCAGCAGCTTTATACAGGGGATCACAGATACGCAGTATTTT. J is TRBJ2-3 and V is TRBV7-9, with 7 bases that match TRBD1. This CDR3 is 15 amino acids long. V was clipped by 3 bases and J by 2 bases; unmatched bases: 5. CDR1 SEHNR and CDR2 FQNEAQ come from the germline V gene (reference sequence).

Only a few counts were recorded for this clonotype. The genes are TRBV28 and TRBJ2-3; possible D gene TRBD2, 7 bases. CDR1 MDHEN and CDR2 SYDVKM come from the germline V gene. Deletions cut 8 bases from V and 6 bases from J, with 12 bases between. The CDR3 runs 12 residues. The CDR3 loop is CASGGAADTQYF. In nucleotides, the CDR3 is TGTGCCAGCGGGGGGGCCGCCGATACGCAGTATTTT.

This clonotype was counted at least ten times. The chain combines TRBV7-9 with TRBJ1-3; tentatively, D is TRBD1 (5 bases). V was clipped by 1 base and J by 4 bases, with 11 bases between them. The CDR3 totals 15 residues. Germline CDR1 and CDR2: SEHNR and FQNEAQ (reference sequence). The CDR3 sequence is CASSLDAGSGNTIYF. The CDR3 DNA sequence: TGTGCCAGCAGCTTAGATGCAGGGTCCGGAAACACCATATATTTT.

The chain recombines TRBV12-3 or TRBV12-4 with TRBJ1-1, with 8 bases lining up with TRBD1. The J segment lost 0 bases and the V segment lost 5 bases, leaving 8 bases of the junction unmatched. The CDR3 covers 16 residues. The CDR3 DNA sequence: TGTGCCAGCAGTGCTGGACAGGGTGGGATGAACACTGAAGCTTTCTTT. This gives the protein CASSAGQGGMNTEAFF.

Ten or more counts support this clonotype. CDR3 residues: CASSLGAAEAFF. CDR3 nucleotide sequence: TGTGCCAGCAGCTTAGGGGCGGCTGAAGCTTTCTTT. The chain joins TRBV7-9 to TRBJ1-1, with D unclear. The CDR3 loop spans 12 amino acids. Trimming took off 1 base at V and 6 bases at J, with 6 bases between the two ends. The germline CDR1 and CDR2 sequences are SEHNR and FQNEAQ (reference sequence).

The rearrangement links TRBV12-3 or TRBV12-4 to TRBJ1-1; tentatively, D is TRBD1 (5 bases). Trimming took off 6 bases at V and 4 bases at J, with 18 bases between the two ends. The CDR3 contains 15 residues. DNA of the CDR3: TGTGCCAGCAGCGTTCGTGGCGGGGGGATCACTGAAGCTTTCTTT. Translation: CASSVRGGGITEAFF.

Points on this clonotype: This may be a read error, as it is one base from a much larger clone. The chain uses TRBV5-1 and TRBJ2-7, with 7 bases lining up with TRBD2. The CDR3 has 15 residues. The germline V gene encodes CDR1 SGHRS and CDR2 YFSETQ. The CDR3 loop is CASNLVSGGSYEQYF. The CDR3 DNA is TGCGCCAGCAACTTGGTTTCGGGGGGCTCCTACGAGCAGTACTTC.

The V and J genes are TRBV12-3 or TRBV12-4 and TRBJ1-2; D unclear. The CDR3 sequence is 14 residues long. Trimming took 3 bases from V and 5 from J, leaving 13 bases between them. In nucleotides, the CDR3 is TGTGCCAGCAGTTTCGCCCCCCGGGGTTATGGCTACACCTTC. Translation gives CASSFAPRGYGYTF.

The sample holds a few counts of this clonotype. The V and J genes are TRBV12-3 or TRBV12-4 and TRBJ1-2; D not resolved. The CDR3 runs to 11 residues. Trimming removed 6 bases from V and 0 bases from J, with 2 bases in between. CDR3 nucleotide sequence: TGTGCCAGCAGCCCTAACTATGGCTACACCTTC. It codes for CASSPNYGYTF.

This clonotype was detected only a few times. V is TRBV7-9 and J is TRBJ1-6; D possibly corresponds to TRBD1 (5 bases). The CDR3 consists of 16 residues. The V end was cut by 5 bases, the J end by 6 bases, with 17 bases between. CDR1 and CDR2 (germline): SEHNR, FQNEAQ (reference sequence). The CDR3 sequence is CASSRLEGLGNSPLHF. For the CDR3, the DNA is TGTGCCAGCAGCCGCCTCGAGGGGCTAGGTAATTCACCCCTCCACTTT.

The chain has TRBV12-3 or TRBV12-4 and TRBJ2-2; weak D call: TRBD1 (5 bases). This CDR3 has 16 residues. V was pared by 1 base and J by 4 bases, with 13 bases between. DNA for the CDR3: TGTGCCAGCAGTTTAGGTCAGGGTGGCAGCACCGGGGAGCTGTTTTTT. Translated: CASSLGQGGSTGELFF.

The chain uses TRBV19 and TRBJ2-6, with TRBD2 as a possible D gene (5 bases). The germline V and J ends were trimmed by 0 bases and 2 bases, with 11 bases remaining between them. Germline V gene lookup returns CDR1 LNHDA and CDR2 SQIVND (reference sequence). The CDR3 extends over 17 amino acids. CDR3 nucleotide sequence: TGTGCCAGTAGTATAGATCTATCCGGGGCTGGGGCCAACGTCCTGACTTTC. Encoded protein: CASSIDLSGAGANVLTF.

The sample holds many counts of this clonotype. The chain couples TRBV29-1 to TRBJ1-5; D gene unclear. This CDR3 spans 12 amino acids. CDR1 and CDR2 from the germline V gene are SQVTM and ANQGSEA. Trimming took 4 bases from V and 0 from J, leaving 4 bases between them. The CDR3 DNA reads as TGCAGCGTTGCCCTTAGCAATCAGCCCCAGCATTTT. Its translation is CSVALSNQPQHF.

This chain joins TRBV12-3 or TRBV12-4 and TRBJ2-7; 7 bases agree with TRBD1. Trimming took 8 bases from V and 7 from J; bases not matched to a gene: 11. The CDR3 runs 13 residues. CDR3 in DNA: TGTGCCAGCGGCCGGGACAGAGCTCGGGAGCAGTACTTC. This codes for CASGRDRAREQYF.

The CDR3 bases are TGTGCCAGCACCGTTGCAACCGAAGATACGCAGTATTTT. This gives the protein CASTVATEDTQYF. The rearrangement joins TRBV5-6 to TRBJ2-3; D not certain. The germline gives CDR1 SGHDT, CDR2 YYEEEE. V lost 6 bases and J 5 bases, leaving 13 bases between the germline ends. This CDR3 region has 13 residues.